This T cell receptor beta chain was retrieved from a study of identical twins. Points from the study as a whole: The more abundant beta clonotypes in cord blood had fewer insertions, and memory repertoires did not show this.

The CDR3 consists of 15 residues. Trimming took 6 bases from V and 8 from J, leaving 17 bases between them. The germline gives CDR1 WSHSY, CDR2 SAAADI. A universal primer site came from template switching; cDNA carried unique molecular identifiers. One entry per CDR3 protein results from TCRdb running MiXCR on the 5' RACE reads. The data contain about 900,000 distinct CDR3 sequences, around 12% of them singletons. This clonotype has a count of ten or more. Antigen unknown. This same sample was also taken into another study, of yellow fever vaccine responses in identical twins. According to that study: Reported findings indicate that twins' vaccine T cell responses seemed partially convergent, partially personalized.

The clonotype originates from a woman aged 18-30 years in good health. The chain recombines TRBV10-2 with TRBJ1-6; D remains unclear. The sequencing sample was made of PBMCs. The CDR3 protein is CASSTSGPPDSPLHF. The DNA for the CDR3 is TGCGCCAGCAGCACGTCAGGACCTCCGGATTCACCCCTCCACTTT.